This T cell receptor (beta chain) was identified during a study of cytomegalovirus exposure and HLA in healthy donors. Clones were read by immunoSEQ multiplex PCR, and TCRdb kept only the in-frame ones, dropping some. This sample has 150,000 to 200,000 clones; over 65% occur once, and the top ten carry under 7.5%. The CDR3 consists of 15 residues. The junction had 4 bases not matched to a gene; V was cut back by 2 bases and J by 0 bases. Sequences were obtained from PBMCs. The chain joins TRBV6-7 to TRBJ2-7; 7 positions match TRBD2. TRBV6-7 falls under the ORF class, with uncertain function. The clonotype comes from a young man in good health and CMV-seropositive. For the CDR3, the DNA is TGTGCCAGCAGTTACCCGGGAGGAGACTCCTACGAGCAGTACTTC. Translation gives CASSYPGGDSYEQYF.